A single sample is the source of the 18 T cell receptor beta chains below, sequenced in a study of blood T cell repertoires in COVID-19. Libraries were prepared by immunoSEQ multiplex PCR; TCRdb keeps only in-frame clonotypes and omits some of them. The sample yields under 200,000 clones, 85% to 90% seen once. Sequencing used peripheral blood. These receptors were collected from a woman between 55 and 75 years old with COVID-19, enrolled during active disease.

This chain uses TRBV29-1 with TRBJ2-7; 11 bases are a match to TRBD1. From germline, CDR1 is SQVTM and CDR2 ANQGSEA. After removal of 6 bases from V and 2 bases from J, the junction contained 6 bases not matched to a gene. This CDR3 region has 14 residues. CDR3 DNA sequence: TGCAGCGTGGCGGGGACAGGGGGTCCCTACGAGCAGTACTTC. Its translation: CSVAGTGGPYEQYF.

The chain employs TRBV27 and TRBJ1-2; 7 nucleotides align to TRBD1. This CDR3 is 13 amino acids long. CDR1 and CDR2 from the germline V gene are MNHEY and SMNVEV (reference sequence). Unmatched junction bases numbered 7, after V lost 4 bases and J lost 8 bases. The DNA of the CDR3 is TGTGCCAGCAGTTACCCAGGGGGTGAAGGCTACACCTTC. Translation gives CASSYPGGEGYTF.

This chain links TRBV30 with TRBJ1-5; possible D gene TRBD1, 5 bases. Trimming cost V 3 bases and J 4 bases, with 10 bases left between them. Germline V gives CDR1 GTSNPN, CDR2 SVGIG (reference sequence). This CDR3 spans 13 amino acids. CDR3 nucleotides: TGTGCCTGGAGCCCGACAGCAAATCAGCCCCAGCATTTT. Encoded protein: CAWSPTANQPQHF.

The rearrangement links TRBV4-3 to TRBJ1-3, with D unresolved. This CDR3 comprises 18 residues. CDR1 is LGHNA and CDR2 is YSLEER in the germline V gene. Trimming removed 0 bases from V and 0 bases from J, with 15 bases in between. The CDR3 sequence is CASSQDPPTSSSGNTIYF. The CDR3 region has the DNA TGCGCCAGCAGCCAAGATCCCCCGACATCGAGCTCTGGAAACACCATATATTTT.

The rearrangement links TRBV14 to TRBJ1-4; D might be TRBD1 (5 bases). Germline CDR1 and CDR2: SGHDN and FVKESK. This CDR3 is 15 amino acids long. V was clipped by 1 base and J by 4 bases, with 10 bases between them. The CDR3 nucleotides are TGTGCCAGCAGCCAAGCCCAGGGCAGTAATGAAAAACTGTTTTTT. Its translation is CASSQAQGSNEKLFF.

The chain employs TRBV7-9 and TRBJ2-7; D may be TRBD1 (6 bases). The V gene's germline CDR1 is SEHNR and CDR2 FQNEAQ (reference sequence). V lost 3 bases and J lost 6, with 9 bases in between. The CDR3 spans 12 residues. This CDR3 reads CASSLQGSEQYF. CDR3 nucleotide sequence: TGTGCCAGCAGCTTGCAGGGGAGCGAGCAGTACTTC.

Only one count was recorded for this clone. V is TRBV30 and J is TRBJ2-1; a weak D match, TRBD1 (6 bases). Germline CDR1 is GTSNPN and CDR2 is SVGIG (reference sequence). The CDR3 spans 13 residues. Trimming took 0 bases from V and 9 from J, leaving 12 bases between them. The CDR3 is CAWSVRDMGEQFF. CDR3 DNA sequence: TGTGCCTGGAGTGTTAGGGACATGGGTGAGCAGTTCTTC. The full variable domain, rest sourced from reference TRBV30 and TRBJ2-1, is SQTIHQWPATLVQPVGSPLSLECTVEGTSNPNLYWYRQAAGRGLQLLFYSVGIGQISSEVPQNLSASRPQDRQFILSSKKLLLSDSGFYLCAWSVRDMGEQFFGPGTRLTVL.

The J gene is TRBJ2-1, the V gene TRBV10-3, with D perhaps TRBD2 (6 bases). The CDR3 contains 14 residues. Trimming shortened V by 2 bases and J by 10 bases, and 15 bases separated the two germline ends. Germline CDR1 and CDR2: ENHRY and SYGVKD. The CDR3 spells CAISEGLTPREQFF. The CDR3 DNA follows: TGTGCCATCAGTGAGGGACTAACCCCAAGGGAGCAGTTCTTC.

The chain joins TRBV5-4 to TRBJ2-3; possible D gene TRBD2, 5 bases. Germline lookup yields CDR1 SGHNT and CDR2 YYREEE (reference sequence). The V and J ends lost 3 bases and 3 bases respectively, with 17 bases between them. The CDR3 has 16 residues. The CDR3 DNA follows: TGTGCCAGCAGCTACCCACTAAGACTACCTACAGATACGCAGTATTTT. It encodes CASSYPLRLPTDTQYF.

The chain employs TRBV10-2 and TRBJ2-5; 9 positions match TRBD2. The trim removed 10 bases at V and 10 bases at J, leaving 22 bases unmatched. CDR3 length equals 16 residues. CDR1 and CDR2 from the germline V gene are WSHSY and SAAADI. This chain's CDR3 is CATKGIAGVPREVQYF. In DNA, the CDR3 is TGCGCCACAAAAGGCATAGCGGGAGTACCCCGAGAGGTCCAGTACTTC.

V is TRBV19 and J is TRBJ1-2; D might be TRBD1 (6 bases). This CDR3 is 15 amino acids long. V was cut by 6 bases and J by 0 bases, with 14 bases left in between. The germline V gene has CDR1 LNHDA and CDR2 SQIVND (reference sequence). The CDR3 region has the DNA TGTGCCAGTAGCCCACTAAGGGGGACTAACTATGGCTACACCTTC. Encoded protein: CASSPLRGTNYGYTF.

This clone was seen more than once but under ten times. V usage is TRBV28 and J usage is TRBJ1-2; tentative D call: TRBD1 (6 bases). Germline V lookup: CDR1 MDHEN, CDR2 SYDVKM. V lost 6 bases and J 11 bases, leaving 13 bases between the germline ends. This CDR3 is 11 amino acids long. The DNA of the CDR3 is TGTGCCAGCAGCCCCGGGACAAGTTACACCTTC. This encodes CASSPGTSYTF.

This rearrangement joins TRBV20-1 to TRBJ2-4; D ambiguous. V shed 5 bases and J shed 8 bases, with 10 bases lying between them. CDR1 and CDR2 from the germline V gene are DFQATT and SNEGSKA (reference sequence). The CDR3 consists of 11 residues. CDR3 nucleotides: TGCAGTGCTCGTCACGCGGACATTCAGTACTTC. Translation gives CSARHADIQYF.

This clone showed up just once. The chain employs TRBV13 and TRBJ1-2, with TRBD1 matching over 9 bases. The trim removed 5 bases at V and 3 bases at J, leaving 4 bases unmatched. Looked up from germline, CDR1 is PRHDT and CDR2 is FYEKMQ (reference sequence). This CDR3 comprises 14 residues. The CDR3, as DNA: TGTGCCAGCAGCCCGGACAGGGGTGACTATGGCTACACCTTC. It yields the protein CASSPDRGDYGYTF.

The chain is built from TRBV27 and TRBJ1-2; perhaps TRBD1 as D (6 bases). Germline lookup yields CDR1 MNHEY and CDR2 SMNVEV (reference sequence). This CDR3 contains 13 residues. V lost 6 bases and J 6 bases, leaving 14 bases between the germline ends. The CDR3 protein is CASSLGGADGYTF. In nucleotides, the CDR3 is TGTGCCAGCAGCTTGGGGGGGGCCGATGGCTACACCTTC.

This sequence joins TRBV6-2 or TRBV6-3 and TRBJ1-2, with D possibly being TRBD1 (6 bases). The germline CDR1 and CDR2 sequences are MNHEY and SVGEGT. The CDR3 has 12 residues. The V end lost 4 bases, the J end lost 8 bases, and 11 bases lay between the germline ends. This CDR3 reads CASSSGTPGYTF. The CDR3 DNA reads TGTGCCAGCAGTTCCGGGACACCCGGCTACACCTTC.

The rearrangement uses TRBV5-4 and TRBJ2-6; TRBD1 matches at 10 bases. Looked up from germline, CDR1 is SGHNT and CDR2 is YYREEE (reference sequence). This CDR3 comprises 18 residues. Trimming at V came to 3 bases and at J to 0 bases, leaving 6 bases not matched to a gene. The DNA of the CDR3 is TGTGCCAGCAGCTCGCCGGGACAGGGGCTCTCTGGGGCCAACGTCCTGACTTTC. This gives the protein CASSSPGQGLSGANVLTF.

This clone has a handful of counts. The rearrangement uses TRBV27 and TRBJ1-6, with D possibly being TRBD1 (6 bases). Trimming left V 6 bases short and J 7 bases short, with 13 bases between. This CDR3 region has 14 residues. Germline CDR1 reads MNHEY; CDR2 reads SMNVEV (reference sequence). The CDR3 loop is CASRRGGRNSPLHF. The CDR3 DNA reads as TGTGCCAGCAGGAGGGGGGGGCGGAATTCACCCCTCCACTTT.